The 7 T cell receptor beta chains listed next were all sequenced from one sample in a study of cytomegalovirus exposure and HLA in healthy donors. It was with 60 Vbeta and 13 Jbeta primers that the PCR ran. Produced via immunoSEQ multiplex PCR; TCRdb's table is partial and in-frame only. Of about 98,000 clones in the sample, over 80% were seen once. Input material: PBMCs. The receptors derive from a female donor in good health and CMV-seropositive.

The rearrangement joins TRBV29-1 to TRBJ2-3; 11 nucleotides match TRBD2. CDR1 and CDR2 (germline): SQVTM, ANQGSEA. V lost 5 bases to trimming and J lost 3 bases; unmatched junction nucleotides: 7. CDR3 length: 15 amino acids. The chain's CDR3 is CSVRRTSGWTDTQYF. The CDR3 DNA is TGCAGCGTTCGACGGACTAGCGGGTGGACAGATACGCAGTATTTT.

The chain couples TRBV11-3 to TRBJ2-1, with D unclear. This CDR3 spans 14 amino acids. V was clipped by 0 bases and J by 0 bases, with 3 bases between them. Germline assignment: CDR1 SGHNT and CDR2 YENEEA. In nucleotides, the CDR3 is TGTGCCAGCAGCTTAGATAGCTCCTACAATGAGCAGTTCTTC. It is translated as CASSLDSSYNEQFF.

This clone was seen only once. The rearrangement links TRBV5-3 to TRBJ1-1, with 8 bases identical to TRBD1. TRBV5-3 is flagged as an ORF with uncertain function. V dropped 0 bases and J dropped 8; count of bases not matched to a gene: 12. The CDR3 sequence is 16 residues long. The CDR3 region is CARSLEVCQGATEAFF. CDR3 nucleotide sequence: TGTGCCAGAAGCTTGGAGGTGTGTCAGGGGGCGACCGAAGCTTTCTTT.

V usage is TRBV7-9 and J usage is TRBJ2-6; no clear D. The germline V gene encodes CDR1 SEHNR and CDR2 FQNEAQ (reference sequence). This CDR3 has 16 residues. V was clipped by 4 bases and J by 1 base, with 11 bases between them. Here the CDR3 DNA reads TGTGCCAGCAGCTCCCCGCAGGCATCTGGGGCCAACGTCCTGACTTTC. Protein: CASSSPQASGANVLTF.

CDR3 sequence: CASSSLVGGINQPQHF. The CDR3 nucleotides read TGTGCCAGCAGCTCCCTTGTTGGGGGCATCAATCAGCCCCAGCATTTT. The gene calls are TRBV7-2 and TRBJ1-5, with a possible D match to TRBD1 (6 bases). Germline assignment: CDR1 SGHTA and CDR2 FQGNSA. Trimming shortened V by 4 bases and J by 3 bases, and 16 bases separated the two germline ends. CDR3 size: 16 residues. Filled out from reference TRBV7-2 and TRBJ1-5, the complete variable domain reads GAGVSQSPSNKVTEKGKDVELRCDPISGHTALYWYRQSLGQGLEFLIYFQGNSAPDKSGLPSDRFSAERTGGSVSTLTIQRTQQEDSAVYLCASSSLVGGINQPQHFGDGTRLSIL.

The chain has TRBV13 and TRBJ2-5; tentative D call: TRBD2 (5 bases). Trimming removed 5 bases at V and 5 bases at J, with 9 bases between. The germline V gene encodes CDR1 PRHDT and CDR2 FYEKMQ (reference sequence). The CDR3 contains 12 residues. This CDR3 reads CASSKGSETQYF. In DNA form, the CDR3 reads TGTGCCAGCAGCAAAGGGAGTGAGACCCAGTACTTC.

The V and J genes are TRBV29-1 and TRBJ1-2, with 7 positions matching TRBD1. The germline V gene encodes CDR1 SQVTM and CDR2 ANQGSEA. Trimming cost V 7 bases and J 7 bases; bases outside gene matches: 9. The CDR3 contains 12 residues. The CDR3 region is CSASGAGGGYTF. The CDR3 DNA sequence: TGCAGCGCCTCGGGGGCAGGGGGTGGCTACACCTTC.